This record covers a single TCR beta chain. The antigen remains unidentified. V lost 5 bases and J lost 0; bases outside the gene matches: 7. The CDR3 consists of 17 residues. Germline V gives CDR1 LNHDA, CDR2 SQIVND (reference sequence). Treatment reported: approximately nine-day PBMC culture with coronavirus spike peptide pools or control peptides (ViraFEST assay). The data are from a study of vaccination and CD4 T cells after COVID-19. Study in general: In the convalescent cohort, there were six males and four females, two of them Hispanic. Median time from COVID diagnosis to post-COVID sampling was over 95 days (35 to 161). Whole-study findings and limits: SARS-CoV-2-reactive clonotype medians increased from around 20 to 38, not significantly.

An Oncomine TCR Beta short-read assay was used to sequence the DNA from cultured CD4+ T cells. From CD4+ T cells that had been cultured, genomic DNA was extracted. TCRdb processed the PCR reads anew with MiXCR; each CDR3 protein has one entry. The repertoire holds under 11,000 distinct CDR3 sequences, with over 60% as singletons. The specimen sequenced was CD4+ T cells from blood, cultured in vitro. The TCR originated in a human donor who had recovered from COVID-19. This rearrangement joins TRBV19 to TRBJ2-3; 11 nucleotides align to TRBD2. The CDR3 reads CASSPPRTSGSTDTQYF. For the CDR3, the DNA is TGTGCCAGTAGTCCACCAAGGACTAGCGGGAGCACAGATACGCAGTATTTT. The full variable domain, completed using reference TRBV19 and TRBJ2-3, is DGGITQSPKYLFRKEGQNVTLSCEQNLNHDAMYWYRQDPGQGLRLIYYSQIVNDFQKGDIAEGYSVSREKKESFPLTVTSAQKNPTAFYLCASSPPRTSGSTDTQYFGPGTRLTVL.